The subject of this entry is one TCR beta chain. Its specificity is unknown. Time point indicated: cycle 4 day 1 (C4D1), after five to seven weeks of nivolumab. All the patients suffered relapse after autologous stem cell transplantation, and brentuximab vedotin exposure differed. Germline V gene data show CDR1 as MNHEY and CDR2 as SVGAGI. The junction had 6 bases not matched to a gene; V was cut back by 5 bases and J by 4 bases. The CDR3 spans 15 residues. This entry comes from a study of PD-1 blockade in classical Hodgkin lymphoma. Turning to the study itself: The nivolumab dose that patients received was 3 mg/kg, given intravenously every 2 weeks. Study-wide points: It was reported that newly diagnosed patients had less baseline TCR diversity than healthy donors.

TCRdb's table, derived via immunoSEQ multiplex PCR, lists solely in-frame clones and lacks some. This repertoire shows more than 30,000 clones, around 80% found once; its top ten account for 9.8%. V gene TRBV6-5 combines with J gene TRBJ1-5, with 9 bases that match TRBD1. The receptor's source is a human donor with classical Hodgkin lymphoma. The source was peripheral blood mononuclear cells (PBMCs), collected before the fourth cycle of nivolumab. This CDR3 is CASSLQTGGNQPQHF. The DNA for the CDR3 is TGTGCCAGCAGTCTACAGACAGGGGGTAATCAGCCCCAGCATTTT.